Listed below are T cell receptor beta chains from one sample, sequenced in a study of blood T cell repertoires in COVID-19. Clones were read by immunoSEQ multiplex PCR, and TCRdb kept only the in-frame ones, dropping some. The table includes 120,000 to 150,000 clones, about four fifths detected once. The sample was PBMCs or T cells enriched from blood (not recorded which). The receptors here all came from a woman aged 45-65 years with acute COVID-19. CDR3s include the opening cysteine and the closing phenylalanine or tryptophan. A D gene is named only where the DNA matches it firmly. Clone size, where shown, is once, few, many, or a class for clones that have expanded.

TRBV3-1/TRBV3-2,TRBJ1-5,TRBD1,.,CASSQDTLQGNQPQHF,TGTGCCAGCAGCCAAGATACGTTACAGGGGAATCAGCCCCAGCATTTT
TRBV19,TRBJ2-7,TRBD2,.,CASSRAGGPHEQYF,TGTGCCAGTAGCCGAGCGGGAGGGCCCCACGAGCAGTACTTC
TRBV7-9,TRBJ1-2,.,.,CASSAEAGDGYTF,TGTGCCAGCAGCGCAGAGGCAGGGGATGGCTACACCTTC
TRBV25-1,TRBJ2-6,.,.,CASSATEGRGTGANVLTF,TGTGCCAGCAGTGCGACCGAAGGCAGGGGCACTGGGGCCAACGTCCTGACTTTC
TRBV10-3,TRBJ1-1,TRBD1,.,CAIRTGGWDTEAFF,TGTGCCATCAGGACAGGGGGCTGGGACACTGAAGCTTTCTTT
TRBV18,TRBJ1-1,.,.,CASSPGGGGLWNTEAFF,TGTGCCAGCTCACCAGGCGGGGGGGGGCTCTGGAACACTGAAGCTTTCTTT
TRBV29-1,TRBJ2-7,.,.,CSVRGQGSSYEQYF,TGCAGCGTCCGTGGTCAGGGGAGCTCCTACGAGCAGTACTTC
TRBV28,TRBJ1-4,TRBD1,.,CATSPWSGTGTNEKLFF,TGTGCCACCTCGCCGTGGTCCGGGACAGGTACTAATGAAAAACTGTTTTTT
TRBV6-4,TRBJ2-1,.,.,CASSDVLGGGEQFF,TGTGCCAGCAGTGACGTACTAGGAGGAGGGGAGCAGTTCTTC
TRBV2,TRBJ1-1,TRBD1,few,CASSGQGADTEAFF,TGTGCCAGCAGTGGACAGGGGGCGGACACTGAAGCTTTCTTT
TRBV27,TRBJ1-3,.,.,CASSASSGHGNTIYF,TGTGCCAGCAGTGCCAGTTCAGGTCACGGAAACACCATATATTTT
TRBV19,TRBJ1-5,.,.,CASQLTSSNQPQHF,TGTGCCAGTCAATTGACAAGCAGCAATCAGCCCCAGCATTTT
TRBV11-3,TRBJ2-5,.,.,CASSLGTDRETQYF,TGTGCCAGCAGCTTAGGGACAGATCGGGAGACCCAGTACTTC
TRBV28,TRBJ2-7,TRBD1,few,CASSLWGQESYEQYF,TGTGCCAGCAGTTTATGGGGACAGGAGAGCTACGAGCAGTACTTC
TRBV10-2,TRBJ2-5,TRBD1,.,CASSGAGGEETQYF,TGCGCCAGCAGTGGGGCAGGGGGCGAAGAGACCCAGTACTTC
TRBV2,TRBJ2-7,TRBD1,.,CASSPLDRDQGEQYF,TGTGCCAGCAGTCCCCTAGACAGGGACCAAGGGGAGCAGTACTTC
TRBV5-3,TRBJ1-6,.,few,CARSLETGYNSPLHF,TGTGCCAGAAGCTTGGAAACAGGATATAATTCACCCCTCCACTTT
TRBV4-3,TRBJ2-3,.,.,CASSQDRYPSTDTQYF,TGCGCCAGCAGCCAAGATCGGTATCCTAGCACAGATACGCAGTATTTT
TRBV5-1,TRBJ2-7,TRBD1,.,CASSRLSGGKDEQYF,TGCGCCAGCAGCCGTTTATCAGGGGGAAAGGACGAGCAGTACTTC
TRBV10-3,TRBJ1-1,.,few,CAISESGDTEAFF,TGTGCCATCAGTGAGTCAGGGGACACTGAAGCTTTCTTT
TRBV7-9,TRBJ2-2,.,.,CASSPVAGPAGELFF,TGTGCCAGCAGCCCAGTTGCGGGCCCAGCCGGGGAGCTGTTTTTT
TRBV11-2,TRBJ2-4,.,.,CASSEALTLAKNIQYF,TGTGCCAGCAGCGAGGCGCTAACGCTAGCCAAAAACATTCAGTACTTC